Shown below are 21 T cell receptor beta chains from a single sample sequenced in a study of beta chain features in type 1 diabetes. Study-wide results and caveats: Type 1 diabetes patients had TCRB CDR3s that were shorter (moderately but significantly so) in all four CD4+ subsets.

Antigens of these TCRs are unknown. Expressed TCRB transcripts were sequenced because the entire RNA isolate underwent reverse transcription. Assay: immunoSEQ multiplex PCR; the TCRdb copy retains only in-frame clones and omits some. The sample shows around 710,000 clones, around 12% of them seen only once. The sequenced sample was naive CD4+ T cells from blood. Receptors originate from a man in his thirties or forties with type 1 diabetes.

This chain links TRBV14 with TRBJ2-1; TRBD2 matches at 11 bases. Losses at the gene ends were 4 bases for V and 10 bases for J; bases not matched to a gene: 6. In germline, CDR1 is SGHDN, CDR2 FVKESK. The CDR3 spans 14 residues. The chain's CDR3 is CASSRSGGAKEQFF. CDR3 coding DNA: TGTGCCAGCAGCCGTAGCGGGGGGGCCAAGGAGCAGTTCTTC.

The rearrangement joins TRBV30 to TRBJ1-5; 7 bases fit TRBD1. The J segment lost 0 bases and the V segment lost 1 base, leaving 9 bases of the junction unmatched. Germline loops: CDR1 GTSNPN, CDR2 SVGIG (reference sequence). The length of the CDR3 is 17 residues. CDR3 nucleotide sequence: TGTGCCTGGAGTGCCACCGGGACAGTCTATAGCAATCAGCCCCAGCATTTT. Amino acids: CAWSATGTVYSNQPQHF.

The chain recombines TRBV2 with TRBJ1-5; possible D gene TRBD1, 6 bases. The ends were cut back, 6 bases at V and 3 bases at J, with 9 bases in the middle. The CDR3 runs 13 residues. CDR1 and CDR2 from the germline V gene are SNHLY and FYNNEI. CDR3 nucleotides: TGTGCCAGCAGGGGGGACACCAATCAGCCCCAGCATTTT. Protein product: CASRGDTNQPQHF.

V is TRBV7-9 and J is TRBJ1-2; the D gene is possibly TRBD1 (6 bases). Germline CDR1 and CDR2: SEHNR and FQNEAQ (reference sequence). V was cut by 5 bases and J by 4 bases, with 14 bases left in between. The CDR3 extends over 14 amino acids. The CDR3 bases are TGTGCCAGCAGCCCACTAGGACAGAGCTATGGCTACACCTTC. Amino acid sequence: CASSPLGQSYGYTF.

This clone occurred a few times. The chain has TRBV30 and TRBJ2-7; 9 positions match TRBD1. Looked up from germline, CDR1 is GTSNPN and CDR2 is SVGIG (reference sequence). CDR3 size: 13 residues. The V segment lost 8 bases and the J segment 5 bases; nucleotides outside the gene matches: 10. The CDR3 sequence is CAGAGTGTNEQYF. CDR3 sequence (DNA): TGTGCCGGGGCCGGGACAGGGACCAACGAGCAGTACTTC.

This clone occurred a few times. The CDR3 loop reads CASSLGPEGNYGYTF. CDR3 DNA sequence: TGCGCCAGCAGCTTGGGTCCTGAGGGGAACTATGGCTACACCTTC. J is TRBJ1-2 and V is TRBV5-1, with D possibly being TRBD1 (5 bases). The CDR3 has 15 amino acids. Trimming took off 0 bases at V and 2 bases at J, with 11 bases between the two ends. Germline V gene sequence: CDR1 SGHRS, CDR2 YFSETQ.

The genes are TRBV18 and TRBJ1-1; TRBD1 matches 8 bases. Looked up from germline, CDR1 is KGHSH and CDR2 is LQKENI. V shed 3 bases and J 4 bases; nucleotides not matched to a gene: 4. CDR3 length: 14 residues. This CDR3 is CASSPDRAGTEAFF. As DNA, the CDR3 is TGTGCCAGCTCACCGGACAGGGCAGGCACTGAAGCTTTCTTT.

The CDR3 sequence: CSAGSAGNTIYF. The DNA of the CDR3 is TGCAGTGCTGGGTCCGCTGGAAACACCATATATTTT. The V call is TRBV29-1, the J call TRBJ1-3; no reliable D call. The CDR3 loop spans 12 amino acids. The germline CDR1 and CDR2 sequences are SQVTM and ANQGSEA.

CDR3 coding DNA: TGTGCCAGTGAGAGATACGAGCAGTACTTC. This gives the protein CASERYEQYF. The chain uses TRBV2 and TRBJ2-7; D ambiguous. The germline V and J ends were trimmed by 9 bases and 4 bases, with 7 bases remaining between them. The germline gives CDR1 SNHLY, CDR2 FYNNEI. The CDR3 has 10 residues.

This chain links TRBV2 with TRBJ2-1; D might be TRBD1 (5 bases). Germline CDR1 SNHLY, CDR2 FYNNEI. The ends were cut back, 4 bases at V and 14 bases at J, with 18 bases in the middle. The CDR3 has 13 residues. CDR3 loop: CASSGFSRAPEFF. The CDR3 DNA reads as TGTGCCAGCAGTGGGTTTAGCAGGGCACCGGAGTTCTTC.

CDR3 nucleotide sequence: TGTGCCAGCAGTGATAGGGATATAGCGGGGGAGGAGACCCAGTACTTC. It translates to CASSDRDIAGEETQYF. The V gene is TRBV9, the J gene TRBJ2-5, with 9 positions matching TRBD2. CDR3 length equals 16 residues. The V and J ends lost 5 bases and 5 bases, in that order; junction bases with no gene match: 13. The germline gives CDR1 SGDLS, CDR2 YYNGEE. Using reference TRBV9 and TRBJ2-5 for the parts outside the CDR3, the full variable domain is DSGVTQTPKHLITATGQRVTLRCSPRSGDLSVYWYQQSLDQGLQFLIQYYNGEERAKGNILERFSAQQFPDLHSELNLSSLELGDSALYFCASSDRDIAGEETQYFGPGTRLLVL.

This clone was observed a handful of times. The chain uses TRBV7-9 and TRBJ1-2; 7 bases map to TRBD1. Germline V lookup: CDR1 SEHNR, CDR2 FQNEAQ (reference sequence). The ends lost 6 bases at V and 12 bases at J; junction bases unmatched: 13. The CDR3 sequence is 13 residues long. The DNA of the CDR3 is TGTGCCAGCAGTTCAGCCGGACAGGATATCCACACCTTC. It yields the protein CASSSAGQDIHTF.

The rearrangement joins TRBV7-2 to TRBJ2-7; 7 nucleotides agree with TRBD1. This CDR3 has 14 amino acids. V lost 0 bases to trimming and J lost 2 bases; unmatched junction nucleotides: 1. The germline gives CDR1 SGHTA, CDR2 FQGNSA. Written as DNA, the CDR3 is TGTGCCAGCAGCTTAGCTGGGACAGCCTACGAGCAGTACTTC. As protein: CASSLAGTAYEQYF.

The chain links TRBV11-3 to TRBJ2-3; TRBD2 might be the D (5 bases). The V gene's germline CDR1 is SGHNT and CDR2 YENEEA. V lost 5 bases and J lost 3, with 12 bases in between. The CDR3 loop spans 14 amino acids. CDR3 coding DNA: TGTGCCAGCAGCCGGGAAAGGAAGACAGATACGCAGTATTTT. It yields the protein CASSRERKTDTQYF.

This sequence joins TRBV14 and TRBJ2-7; D gene ambiguous. Trimming cost V 4 bases and J 2 bases, with 6 bases left between them. Germline V lookup: CDR1 SGHDN, CDR2 FVKESK. CDR3 length: 12 amino acids. CDR3: CASSRGPYEQYF. CDR3 DNA: TGTGCCAGCAGCCGTGGACCCTACGAGCAGTACTTC.

The chain carries TRBV19 and TRBJ2-7; 7 nucleotides line up with TRBD1. CDR3 length equals 14 residues. In germline, CDR1 is LNHDA, CDR2 SQIVND (reference sequence). The trim removed 10 bases at V and 2 bases at J, leaving 11 bases unmatched. In DNA, the CDR3 is TGTGCCACTCAAACCGGGACAGTACCCTACGAGCAGTACTTC. Its translation is CATQTGTVPYEQYF.

The chain carries TRBV6-5 and TRBJ2-6; D uncertain. This CDR3 is built from 16 residues. V was cut by 4 bases and J by 0 bases, with 10 bases left in between. Germline CDR1 and CDR2: MNHEY and SVGAGI. CDR3 DNA sequence: TGTGCCAGCAGTTTGGGTTACAGCTCTGGGGCCAACGTCCTGACTTTC. Its protein product is CASSLGYSSGANVLTF.

In this sample, this clone turned up a few times. This chain uses TRBV29-1 with TRBJ1-2, with D tentatively TRBD1 (5 bases). The length of the CDR3 is 13 residues. The germline gives CDR1 SQVTM, CDR2 ANQGSEA. V lost 6 bases and J 3 bases, leaving 14 bases between the germline ends. The CDR3: CSVGTQSDYGYTF. CDR3 in DNA: TGCAGCGTCGGGACTCAATCAGACTATGGCTACACCTTC.

CDR3 DNA sequence: TGCGCCAGCAGCTTGATCCCCTACAATGAGCAGTTCTTC. Residues: CASSLIPYNEQFF. V and J are TRBV5-1 and TRBJ2-1; D not certain. The germline V gene encodes CDR1 SGHRS and CDR2 YFSETQ. The CDR3 extends over 13 amino acids. V was cut by 1 base and J by 2 bases, with 4 bases left in between.

The V call is TRBV7-2, the J call TRBJ2-2, with D possibly matching TRBD2 (6 bases). Germline values: CDR1 SGHTA, CDR2 FQGNSA. V was shortened by 1 base and J by 3 bases, with 9 bases between the two germline ends. The CDR3 runs to 15 residues. The chain's CDR3 is CASSLVWGDTGELFF. The CDR3 DNA reads TGTGCCAGCAGCTTAGTTTGGGGGGACACCGGGGAGCTGTTTTTT.

The CDR3 sequence: CASSQTSRTDTQYF. CDR3 nucleotides: TGTGCCAGCAGCCAGACTAGCCGCACAGATACGCAGTATTTT. The chain has TRBV14 and TRBJ2-3; TRBD2 agrees at 7 bases. The V segment lost 3 bases and the J segment 1 base; nucleotides outside the gene matches: 1. The germline gives CDR1 SGHDN, CDR2 FVKESK. The CDR3 extends over 14 amino acids.